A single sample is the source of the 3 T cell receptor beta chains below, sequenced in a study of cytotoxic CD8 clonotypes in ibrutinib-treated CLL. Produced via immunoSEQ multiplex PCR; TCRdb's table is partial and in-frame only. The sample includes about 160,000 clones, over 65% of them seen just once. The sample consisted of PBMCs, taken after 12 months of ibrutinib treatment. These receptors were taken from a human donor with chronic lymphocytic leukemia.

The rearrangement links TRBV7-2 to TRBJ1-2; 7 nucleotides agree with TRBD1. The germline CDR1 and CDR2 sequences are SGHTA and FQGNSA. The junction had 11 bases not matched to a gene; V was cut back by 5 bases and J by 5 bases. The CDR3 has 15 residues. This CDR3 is CASSPIRTGGYGYTF. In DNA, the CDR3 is TGTGCCAGCAGCCCCATCCGGACAGGAGGGTATGGCTACACCTTC.

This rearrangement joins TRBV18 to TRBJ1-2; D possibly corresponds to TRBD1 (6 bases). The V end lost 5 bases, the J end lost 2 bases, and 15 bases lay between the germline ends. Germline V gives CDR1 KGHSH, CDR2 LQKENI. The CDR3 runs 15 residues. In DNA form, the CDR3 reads TGTGCCAGCTCAAACTCGACAGGCAGGAACTATGGCTACACCTTC. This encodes CASSNSTGRNYGYTF.

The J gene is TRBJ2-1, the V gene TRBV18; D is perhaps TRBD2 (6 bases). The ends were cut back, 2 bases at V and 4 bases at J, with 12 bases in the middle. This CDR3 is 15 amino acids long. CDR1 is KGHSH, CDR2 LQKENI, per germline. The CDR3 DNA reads TGTGCCAGCTCACCATTAGCTAGCGCGTACAATGAGCAGTTCTTC. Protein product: CASSPLASAYNEQFF.